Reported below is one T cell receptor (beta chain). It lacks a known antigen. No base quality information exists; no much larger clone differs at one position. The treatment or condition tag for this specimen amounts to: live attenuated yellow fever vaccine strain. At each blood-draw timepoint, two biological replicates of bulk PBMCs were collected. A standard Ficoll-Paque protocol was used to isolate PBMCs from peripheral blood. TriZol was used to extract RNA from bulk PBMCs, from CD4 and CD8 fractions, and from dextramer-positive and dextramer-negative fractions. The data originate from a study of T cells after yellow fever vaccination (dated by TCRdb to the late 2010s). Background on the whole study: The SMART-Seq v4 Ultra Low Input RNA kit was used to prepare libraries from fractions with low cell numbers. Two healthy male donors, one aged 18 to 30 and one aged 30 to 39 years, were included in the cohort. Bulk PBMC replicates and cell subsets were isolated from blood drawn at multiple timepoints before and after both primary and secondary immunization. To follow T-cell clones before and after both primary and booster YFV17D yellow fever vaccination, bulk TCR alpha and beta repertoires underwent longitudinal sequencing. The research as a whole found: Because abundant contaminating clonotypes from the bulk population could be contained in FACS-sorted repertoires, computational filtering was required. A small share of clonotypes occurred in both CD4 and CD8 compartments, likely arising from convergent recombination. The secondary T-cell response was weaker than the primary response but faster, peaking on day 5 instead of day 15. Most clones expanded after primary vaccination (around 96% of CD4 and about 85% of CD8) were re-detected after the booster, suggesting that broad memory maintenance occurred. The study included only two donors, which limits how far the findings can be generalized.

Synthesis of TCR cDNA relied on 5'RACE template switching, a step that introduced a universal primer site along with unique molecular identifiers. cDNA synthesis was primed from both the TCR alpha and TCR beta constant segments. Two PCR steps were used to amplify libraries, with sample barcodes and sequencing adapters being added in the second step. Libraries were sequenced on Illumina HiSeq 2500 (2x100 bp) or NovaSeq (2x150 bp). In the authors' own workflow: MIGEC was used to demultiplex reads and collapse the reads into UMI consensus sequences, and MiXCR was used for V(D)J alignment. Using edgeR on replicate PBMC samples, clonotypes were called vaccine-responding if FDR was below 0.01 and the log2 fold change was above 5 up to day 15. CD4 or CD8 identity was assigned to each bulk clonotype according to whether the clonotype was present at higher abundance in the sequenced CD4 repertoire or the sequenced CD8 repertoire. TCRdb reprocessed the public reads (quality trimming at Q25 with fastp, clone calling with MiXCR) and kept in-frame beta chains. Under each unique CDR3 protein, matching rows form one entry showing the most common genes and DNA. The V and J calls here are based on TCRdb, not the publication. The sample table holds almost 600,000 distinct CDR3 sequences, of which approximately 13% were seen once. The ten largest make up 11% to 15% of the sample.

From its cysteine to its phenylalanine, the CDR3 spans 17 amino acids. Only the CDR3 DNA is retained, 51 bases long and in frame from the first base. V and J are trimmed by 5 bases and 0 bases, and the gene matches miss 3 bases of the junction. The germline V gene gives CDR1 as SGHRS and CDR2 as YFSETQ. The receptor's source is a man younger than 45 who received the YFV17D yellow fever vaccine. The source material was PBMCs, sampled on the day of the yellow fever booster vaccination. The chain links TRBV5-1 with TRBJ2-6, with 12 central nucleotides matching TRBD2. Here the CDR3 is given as CASRLAGGDSGANVLTF. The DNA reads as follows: TGCGCCAGCAGACTAGCGGGAGGTGACTCTGGGGCCAACGTCCTGACTTTC. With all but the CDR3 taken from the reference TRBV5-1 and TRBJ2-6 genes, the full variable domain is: KAGVTQTPRYLIKTRGQQVTLSCSPISGHRSVSWYQQTPGQGLQFLFEYFSETQRNKGNFPGRFSGRQFSNSRSEMNVSTLELGDSALYLCASRLAGGDSGANVLTFGAGSRLTVL.